One and the same sample provided the 29 T cell receptor beta chains below, sequenced in a study of CD8 T cells in ankylosing spondylitis. TCRdb re-called the 5' RACE reads with MiXCR, one entry per CDR3 protein. Of some 30,000 distinct CDR3 sequences in the sample, more than 30% are singletons; the top ten hold about 41%. The sample consisted of synovial fluid, either unsorted or a sorted T cell fraction (not recorded which). These receptors all come from a male donor with ankylosing spondylitis.

This clonotype was seen a few times. This sequence joins TRBV5-1 and TRBJ2-1; 8 bases are shared with TRBD2. Looked up from germline, CDR1 is SGHRS and CDR2 is YFSETQ. The CDR3 is 13 amino acids. J gave up 7 bases and V 4 bases, and 4 bases lay outside the gene matches. Written as DNA, the CDR3 is TGCGCCAGCAGCCCAGCGGGAGTTAATGAGCAGTTCTTC. This encodes CASSPAGVNEQFF.

This clonotype has a handful of counts. This rearrangement joins TRBV27 to TRBJ2-7; the match to TRBD2 covers 12 bases. The CDR3 covers 15 residues. Germline CDR1 and CDR2: MNHEY and SMNVEV (reference sequence). J was trimmed by 3 bases and V by 6 bases; bases with no gene match: 6. The CDR3 here is CASRHRLAGVYEQYF. The DNA for the CDR3 is TGTGCCAGCAGACACAGACTAGCGGGAGTCTACGAGCAGTACTTC.

The V and J genes are TRBV7-8 and TRBJ2-1; 13 bases are shared with TRBD2. The CDR3 length is 15 residues. Trimming cost V 6 bases and J 4 bases; bases outside gene matches: 3. Per the germline V gene, CDR1 is SGHVS and CDR2 is FQNEAQ. The CDR3 loop reads CASRLLAGGYNEQFF. The CDR3 DNA reads as TGTGCCAGCAGATTACTAGCGGGAGGGTACAATGAGCAGTTCTTC.

The chain combines TRBV27 with TRBJ2-7, with unresolved D. The CDR3 is 13 residues long. The germline V gene has CDR1 MNHEY and CDR2 SMNVEV (reference sequence). With 4 bases removed from V and 0 bases from J, the gap between germline ends came to 7 bases. CDR3 nucleotide sequence: TGTGCCAGCAGTTACAAATTCTCCTACGAGCAGTACTTC. This sequence encodes CASSYKFSYEQYF.

The rearrangement links TRBV20-1 to TRBJ2-1; possible D gene TRBD1, 6 bases. The CDR3 runs to 14 residues. Trimming took 6 bases from V and 1 from J, leaving 13 bases between them. Germline V gene data show CDR1 as DFQATT and CDR2 as SNEGSKA (reference sequence). The CDR3 region has the DNA TGCAGTGCCCTCGGGACAACTTCCTACAATGAGCAGTTCTTC. Amino acids: CSALGTTSYNEQFF.

This chain links TRBV7-2 with TRBJ2-7, with a weak D call TRBD1 (6 bases). The germline V gene encodes CDR1 SGHTA and CDR2 FQGNSA. The CDR3 runs 15 residues. V dropped 2 bases and J dropped 3 bases, with 14 bases sitting between them. The CDR3 sequence: CASSLSPGEFYEQYV. CDR3 DNA sequence: TGTGCCAGCAGCTTAAGCCCAGGGGAGTTCTACGAGCAGTACGTC.

The J gene is TRBJ1-1, the V gene TRBV3-1, with 8 bases lining up with TRBD1. Germline CDR1 is LGHDT and CDR2 is YNNKEL (reference sequence). With V trimmed by 5 bases and J by 4 bases, 12 bases remained unmatched. The CDR3 has 16 residues. The CDR3 DNA is TGTGCCAGCAGCTCCCGATCTGACAGGGGTAGCACTGAAGCTTTCTTT. Protein: CASSSRSDRGSTEAFF.

CDR3 amino acids: CSARDLFTSGRVDEQFF. The CDR3 DNA reads as TGCAGTGCTAGAGACCTATTCACTAGCGGGAGGGTAGATGAGCAGTTCTTC. The rearrangement links TRBV20-1 to TRBJ2-1; 13 nucleotides agree with TRBD2. Per the germline V gene, CDR1 is DFQATT and CDR2 is SNEGSKA (reference sequence). The CDR3 extends over 17 amino acids. V lost 0 bases to trimming and J lost 8 bases; unmatched junction nucleotides: 10.

This clonotype was observed at least ten times. The chain employs TRBV20-1 and TRBJ2-5; TRBD2 might be the D (5 bases). CDR1 is DFQATT and CDR2 is SNEGSKA in the germline V gene (reference sequence). Trimming removed 0 bases from V and 4 bases from J, with 15 bases in between. This CDR3 spans 15 amino acids. The CDR3 protein is CSARDRSRAGETQYF. The CDR3 DNA follows: TGCAGTGCTAGAGATCGGAGCCGGGCGGGAGAGACCCAGTACTTC.

This clonotype appeared a single time. Given a much more abundant clone one base away, this may be a read error. The V and J genes are TRBV19 and TRBJ1-5; D is possibly TRBD1 (6 bases). The CDR3 is 14 residues long. Per the germline V gene, CDR1 is LNHDA and CDR2 is SQIVND (reference sequence). The DNA of the CDR3 is TGTGCCAGTCAGGACAGCTATAGCAATCAGACCCAGCATTTT. Amino acids: CASQDSYSNQTQHF.

This clonotype occurred many times. CDR3 nucleotides: TGCAGTGCTAGAGGCAGTCAGGGGGAGATCACTGAAGCTTTCTTT. Encoded protein: CSARGSQGEITEAFF. The gene calls are TRBV20-1 and TRBJ1-1; 7 nucleotides match TRBD1. The CDR3 loop spans 15 amino acids. Germline CDR1 DFQATT, CDR2 SNEGSKA (reference sequence). With 1 base clipped from V and 4 bases from J, the junction kept 9 bases outside the gene matches.

V is TRBV11-2 and J is TRBJ2-2; TRBD1 agrees at 8 bases. After removal of 4 bases from V and 1 base from J, the junction contained 14 bases not matched to a gene. The germline CDR1 and CDR2 sequences are SGHAT and FQNNGV. The CDR3 is made up of 19 amino acids. CDR3 sequence: CASSYYTTTGGLNTGELFF. CDR3 DNA: TGTGCCAGCAGCTATTACACGACCACAGGGGGTTTGAACACCGGGGAGCTGTTTTTT.

The V gene is TRBV11-2, the J gene TRBJ2-3, with D possibly being TRBD2 (6 bases). Trimming pared 3 bases from V and 1 base from J, leaving 14 bases between. Germline values: CDR1 SGHAT, CDR2 FQNNGV. This CDR3 is built from 16 residues. CDR3 region: CASSFLQGGGTDTQYF. The CDR3 coding sequence is TGTGCCAGCAGCTTCCTCCAGGGCGGGGGCACAGATACGCAGTATTTT.

This clonotype appeared a few times. The chain has TRBV6-1 and TRBJ1-4; D is undetermined. The length of the CDR3 is 16 residues. From germline, CDR1 is MNHNS and CDR2 SASEGT. V was clipped by 5 bases and J by 0 bases, with 13 bases between them. CDR3 amino acids: CASSLWTGTTNEKLFF. The CDR3 DNA is TGTGCCAGCAGTCTTTGGACGGGAACAACTAATGAAAAACTGTTTTTT.

This clonotype was counted only a few times. This sequence joins TRBV7-9 and TRBJ2-7, with D possibly being TRBD1 (6 bases). Germline CDR1 reads SEHNR; CDR2 reads FQNEAQ (reference sequence). The CDR3 is 13 residues long. Trimming stripped 5 bases from V and 5 bases from J, with 13 bases between. CDR3 amino acids: CASSLTGLDEQYF. CDR3 nucleotides: TGTGCCAGCAGCCTAACAGGGCTGGACGAGCAGTACTTC.

The chain combines TRBV3-1 with TRBJ2-1; 12 bases line up with TRBD1. Germline CDR1 and CDR2: LGHDT and YNNKEL (reference sequence). The junction had 6 bases not matched to a gene; V was cut back by 4 bases and J by 8 bases. The CDR3 spans 15 residues. Here the CDR3 reads CASSPRGQGADEQFF. For the CDR3, the DNA is TGTGCCAGCAGCCCCCGGGGACAGGGGGCGGATGAGCAGTTCTTC.

The gene calls are TRBV20-1 and TRBJ1-5, with TRBD1 matching 7 bases. The ends lost 3 bases at V and 5 bases at J; junction bases unmatched: 10. There are 15 residues in the CDR3. CDR1 and CDR2 from the germline V gene are DFQATT and SNEGSKA (reference sequence). CDR3 amino acids: CSARDNTGDHQPQHF. The CDR3, as DNA: TGCAGTGCTAGGGACAATACAGGGGATCATCAGCCCCAGCATTTT.

The chain recombines TRBV15 with TRBJ2-5; D possibly corresponds to TRBD2 (6 bases). The ends were cut back, 5 bases at V and 10 bases at J, with 20 bases in the middle. The CDR3 covers 14 residues. CDR1 is LNHNV and CDR2 is YYDKDF in the germline V gene (reference sequence). CDR3 DNA sequence: TGTGCCACCAGCGTTGGCGGGGAAGCATGGGACCAGTACTTC. It yields the protein CATSVGGEAWDQYF.

V and J are TRBV27 and TRBJ2-2; a possible D gene is TRBD1 (6 bases). V was trimmed by 5 bases and J by 2 bases, leaving 12 bases between them. The CDR3 runs 15 residues. CDR1 and CDR2 from the germline V gene are MNHEY and SMNVEV (reference sequence). CDR3 sequence: CASSPDSENTGELFF. The DNA of the CDR3 is TGTGCCAGCAGTCCGGACAGCGAAAACACCGGGGAGCTGTTTTTT.

The chain combines TRBV6-2 or TRBV6-3 with TRBJ2-7; 10 nucleotides match TRBD1. This CDR3 is built from 13 residues. The germline CDR1 and CDR2 sequences are MNHEY and SVGEGT. The ends lost 7 bases at V and 6 bases at J; junction bases unmatched: 6. The CDR3 DNA reads TGTGCCAGCAACTACGGGACAGGGGTCGAGCAGTACTTC. Translation gives CASNYGTGVEQYF.

J is TRBJ2-3 and V is TRBV27; TRBD1 agrees at 7 bases. CDR3 length: 14 amino acids. V was clipped by 2 bases and J by 4 bases; unmatched bases: 3. Germline V gene sequence: CDR1 MNHEY, CDR2 SMNVEV (reference sequence). The CDR3: CASSLIGGPDTQYF. CDR3 sequence (DNA): TGTGCCAGCAGTTTAATAGGGGGCCCAGATACGCAGTATTTT.

The rearrangement links TRBV25-1 to TRBJ2-4, with TRBD2 identical over 8 bases. The CDR3 extends over 16 amino acids. Germline CDR1 MGHDK, CDR2 SYGVNS. Trimming took 3 bases from V and 2 from J; bases not matched to a gene: 6. Here the CDR3 DNA reads TGTGCCAGCAGTGACCCGCGGGGGGATCCCAAAAACATTCAGTACTTC. It is translated as CASSDPRGDPKNIQYF.

This rearrangement joins TRBV4-1 to TRBJ2-1, with 10 bases aligning to TRBD2. CDR3 length: 14 residues. Germline values: CDR1 MGHRA, CDR2 YSYEKL. V trimming: 4 bases; J trimming: 9 bases; junction bases outside the gene matches: 6. CDR3 sequence (DNA): TGCGCCAGCAGCCCGGGACTAGCGCGAGGTGAGCAGTTCTTC. It translates to CASSPGLARGEQFF.

The chain carries TRBV5-1 and TRBJ2-7; no firm D call. Germline assignment: CDR1 SGHRS and CDR2 YFSETQ. The CDR3 sequence is 12 residues long. Trimming stripped 7 bases from V and 6 bases from J, with 14 bases between. DNA of the CDR3: TGCGCCAGCGGGTCCTCGGGCAGCGAGCAGTACTTC. The encoded protein is CASGSSGSEQYF.

This clonotype was seen repeatedly, ten times or more. The chain recombines TRBV12-3 or TRBV12-4 with TRBJ2-1, with 8 bases aligning to TRBD2. V gave up 6 bases and J gave up 5 bases; unmatched junction bases: 6. The CDR3 consists of 14 residues. Here the CDR3 reads CASRTSEADNEQFF. The CDR3 DNA follows: TGTGCCAGCAGGACTAGCGAAGCGGACAATGAGCAGTTCTTC.

In this sample, this clonotype turned up a few times. The V call is TRBV6-4, the J call TRBJ2-1, with D perhaps TRBD1 or TRBD2 (6 bases each). CDR3 length: 16 amino acids. Deletions cut 0 bases from V and 8 bases from J, with 17 bases between. Germline CDR1 is MRHNA and CDR2 is SNTAGT. CDR3 nucleotides: TGTGCCAGCAGTGACTCGATGTTAGCGGAGGGGGATGAGCAGTTCTTC. The encoded protein is CASSDSMLAEGDEQFF.

This clonotype was seen a single time. V gene TRBV29-1 combines with J gene TRBJ2-3, with a weak D call TRBD2 (5 bases). Trimming pared 2 bases from V and 8 bases from J, leaving 17 bases between. Germline loops: CDR1 SQVTM, CDR2 ANQGSEA. The CDR3 length is 14 residues. CDR3 bases: TGCAGCGTTGAAAACGGGATAGACCCGTTTACGCAGTATTTT. The encoded protein is CSVENGIDPFTQYF.

In this sample, this clonotype turned up many times. The genes are TRBV5-5 and TRBJ1-1; 7 bases agree with TRBD1. The germline gives CDR1 SGHKS, CDR2 YYEKEE (reference sequence). There are 15 residues in the CDR3. Unmatched junction bases numbered 11, after V lost 4 bases and J lost 5 bases. The CDR3 DNA reads as TGTGCCAGCAGCCAAGGCGACAGGGAAGAAACTGAAGCTTTCTTT. As protein: CASSQGDREETEAFF.

The V gene is TRBV30, the J gene TRBJ2-1; D gene ambiguous. V lost 3 bases, J lost 8 bases, and 11 bases lay in between. Germline V lookup: CDR1 GTSNPN, CDR2 SVGIG (reference sequence). This CDR3 comprises 12 residues. The CDR3 sequence is CAWSDLRYEQFF. The CDR3 DNA is TGTGCCTGGAGCGATTTGCGGTATGAGCAGTTCTTC.